The following is a TCR beta chain sequence with its context. The antigen it recognizes is unknown. No much larger clonotype is one base removed from it; base qualities were not supplied. The sample's time point label is to be understood as: about 28 days (+/-7) after the second vaccine dose. AZD1222 recipients with second doses at about 4 weeks or about 12 weeks were pooled, because spike-specific TCR depth and breadth did not differ between schedules. The vaccinee samples were drawn from two UK trials, COV001 and COV002, one of which was a single-blind randomized controlled phase 2/3 trial testing AZD1222 (ChAdOx1 nCoV-19) in healthy adults. For TCRbeta chain sequencing, PBMC samples from trial participants were taken at day 0 and at day 28 after the second dose. This record comes from a study of T cell responses to AZD1222 COVID-19 vaccine (dated by TCRdb to about 2021). About the investigation overall: A total of just over 230 trial participants underwent TCR sequencing, of whom some 200 had received two doses of AZD1222 and about 25 had received two doses of the MenACWY control vaccine. Enrollment into the trials was organized by age into subgroups of 18-55, 56-69 and 70-plus years, and those subgroups contained about 160, 30 and 59 TCR-sequenced participants, respectively.

Broad study findings and their caveats: Only 5 to 7 AZD1222 recipients were SARS-CoV-2 seropositive at baseline, limiting conclusions about previously exposed vaccinees. After two AZD1222 doses, spike-specific TCR breadth and depth were significantly higher than at day 0 and than in MenACWY recipients. In the small 56-69-year group, the increase in depth fell short of significance, most likely because of low power. Because no day 14 peak-response samples were available, repertoires were characterized only after the peak T cell response. Vaccine-associated CD4 TCRs spanned the whole spike protein, with dominant responses in regions 160-218 and 743-854. Most participants were white British and females outnumbered males, and the authors suggested that clonal diversity may have been underestimated. Epitopes outside the regions mutated in the B.1.351 and B.1.1.7 variants were reportedly recognized by nearly half of the unique spike-specific TCRs.

V was cut back by 1 base and J by 6 bases, leaving a gap of 21 bases between them. Looking up the germline V gene (reference sequence) yields CDR1 LGHDT and CDR2 YNNKEL. Reading from cysteine to phenylalanine, the CDR3 counts 17 amino acids. The retained sequence is limited to the CDR3, 51 bases, with the frame set at the first base. The CDR3 regions of human TCRbeta chains were subjected to immunosequencing. The source study handled its data this way. TCRs in the repertoires were matched against a reference library of SARS-CoV-2-specific TCRs that had been generated with the MIRA antigen-specificity platform. Breadth was defined as the fraction of unique TCRs that were SARS-CoV-2-associated. Depth was defined as the fraction of total T cells that were SARS-CoV-2-associated. Each spike-specific TCR was assigned to its reactive spike region and to a CD4 or CD8 class using the MIRA data. Log10-transformed breadth and depth values were compared by one-way ANOVA with Sidak's multiple comparisons tests. TCRdb retrieved this table from immuneACCESS and kept in-frame rearrangements only. Not all clones are present; in checked studies, unresolved V genes account for under half, and no reason is known for the remainder. V and J calls plus clone size are reproduced from that table; the DNA served to infer D and trimming. For this sample there are nearly 200,000 clones; around 93% appear just once. The ten biggest clones cover around 1% of the sample.

The clonotype was recovered from an adult who received the AZD1222 COVID-19 vaccine. The sequences come from peripheral blood, collected 28 days after the second AZD1222 dose. The rearranged chain carries TRBV3-1 (or the pseudogene TRBV3-2) and TRBJ1-1; the D gene remains uncertain. The CDR3 region reads CASSQGGGKGRISEAFF. The bases are TGTGCCAGCAGCCAAGGGGGAGGTAAAGGGAGAATCTCTGAAGCTTTCTTT.